Here is one T cell receptor beta chain with its context. This clone's antigen is unknown. One base away there is no much larger clone; base qualities are not given. Patients with a history of autoimmune disease or receiving systemic immunosuppression were excluded from the trial. Peripheral blood for TCR sequencing was drawn from every dose cohort at baseline, at cycle 4 day 1 and at cycle 7 day 1. The samples were taken from a phase I, first-in-human, multicenter, open-label dose-escalation trial of ivuxolimab. Adults with locally advanced or metastatic head and neck squamous cell, hepatocellular, melanoma or renal cell carcinoma were enrolled in the trial. Before TCR sequencing, CD4+ and CD8+ T cells were separately sorted from peripheral blood. This sample stems from a study of OX40 agonist ivuxolimab in advanced cancers. Some background on the complete study: Ivuxolimab, which targeted the costimulatory receptor OX40 (CD134), was an agonistic, fully human IgG2 monoclonal antibody. In the dose-escalation cohort, more than 75% of patients were male, and the mean age was approximately 60 years, with a range of about 23 to 90. Patients were allowed to have had prior anti-PD-1, anti-PD-L1 or anti-CTLA-4 therapy, and approximately 39% of the dose-escalation patients had been treated with checkpoint inhibitors. Of the approximately 53 patients in dose escalation, some 19 had hepatocellular carcinoma, about 15 had melanoma, 9 had renal cell carcinoma and 9 had head and neck cancer. Peripheral TCRbeta sequencing aimed to test whether ivuxolimab altered TCR sequence diversity and caused clonal T-cell expansion. Three dose-escalation patients achieved partial responses, one with hepatocellular carcinoma and two with cutaneous melanoma. The monotherapy dose-escalation portion (N ≈ 57 patients) of the phase I ivuxolimab trial is reported in the paper. Intravenous ivuxolimab was administered to patients every 2 weeks at six dose levels: 0.01, 0.1, 0.3, 1.5, 3 and 10 mg/kg.

The germline V gene yields SGHRS for CDR1 and YFSETQ for CDR2. V gives up 4 bases and J gives up 1 base, and the segment between their germline ends measures 8 bases. From the cysteine up to the phenylalanine, the CDR3 has a length of 13 residues. Only CDR3 DNA remains: 39 bases, in frame from the first base. Summary of the overall study and its limitations: In the 0.1-3.0 mg/kg groups, partial responders had among the lowest normalized peripheral clonal expansion, particularly in CD8+ T cells. On average, CD8+ T cells showed more expanded clones than CD4+ T cells after ivuxolimab. Low levels of normalized T-cell clonal expansion were also shown by some nonresponding patients. The antigen specificity of the clonally expanded peripheral T cells was not determined. At doses from 0.1 to 3.0 mg/kg, clonal expansion was seen in both CD4+ and CD8+ blood T cells between baseline and week 6.

To sequence the TCRbeta CDR3 region, genomic DNA was isolated from the sorted cells. The immunoSEQ Assay was used to sequence the TCRbeta CDR3 regions. Not all clones reach the TCRdb copy of this immuneACCESS table, which keeps in-frame sequences only. Checked studies attribute under half of the gap to unresolved V genes and leave the rest unexplained. In this sample the table shows under 80,000 clones, more than 75% of which occur a single time. Together, the top ten hold around 0.76% of the sample. This clonotype was obtained from an adult with an advanced solid tumor such as melanoma, head and neck, liver or kidney cancer. This sample comprised CD4+ or CD8+ T cells sorted from blood, obtained in a trial of the OX40 agonist ivuxolimab. Rearrangement joined TRBV5-1 to TRBJ1-1; TRBD1 could be the D gene, as 6 bases match. The CDR3 region reads CASSRGQNTEAFF. In nucleotides, the sequence is TGCGCCAGCAGCAGGGGACAGAACACTGAAGCTTTCTTT. The CDR3, completed at both ends by the reference TRBV5-1 and TRBJ1-1 genes, gives the full variable domain KAGVTQTPRYLIKTRGQQVTLSCSPISGHRSVSWYQQTPGQGLQFLFEYFSETQRNKGNFPGRFSGRQFSNSRSEMNVSTLELGDSALYLCASSRGQNTEAFFGQGTRLTVV.